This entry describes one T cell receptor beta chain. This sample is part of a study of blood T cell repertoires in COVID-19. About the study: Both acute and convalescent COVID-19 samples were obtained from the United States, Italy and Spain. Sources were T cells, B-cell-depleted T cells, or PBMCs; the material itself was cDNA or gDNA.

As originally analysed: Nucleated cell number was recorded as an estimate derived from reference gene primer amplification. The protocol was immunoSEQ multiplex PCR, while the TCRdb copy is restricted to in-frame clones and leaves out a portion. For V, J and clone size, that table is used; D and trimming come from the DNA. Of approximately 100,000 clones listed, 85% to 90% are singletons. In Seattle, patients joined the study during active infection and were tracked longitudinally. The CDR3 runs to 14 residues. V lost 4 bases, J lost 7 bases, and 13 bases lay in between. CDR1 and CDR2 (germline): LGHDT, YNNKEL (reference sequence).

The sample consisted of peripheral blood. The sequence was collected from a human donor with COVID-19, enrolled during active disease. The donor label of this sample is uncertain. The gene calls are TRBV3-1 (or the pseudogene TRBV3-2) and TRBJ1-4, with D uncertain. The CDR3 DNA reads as TGTGCCAGCAGCCCGCGGTTGAGTCGTGAAAAACTGTTTTTT. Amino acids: CASSPRLSREKLFF.